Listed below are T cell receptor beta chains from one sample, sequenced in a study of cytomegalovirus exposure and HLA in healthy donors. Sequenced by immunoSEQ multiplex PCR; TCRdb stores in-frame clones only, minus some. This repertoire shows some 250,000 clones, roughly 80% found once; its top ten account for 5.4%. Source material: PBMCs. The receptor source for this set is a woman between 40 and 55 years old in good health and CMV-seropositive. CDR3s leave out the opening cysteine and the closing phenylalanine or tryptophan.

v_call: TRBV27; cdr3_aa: ASAGQTHGYT
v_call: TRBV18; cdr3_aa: ASSPLERGTYEQY
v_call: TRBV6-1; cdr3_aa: ASSVLSTYEQY
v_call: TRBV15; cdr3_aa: ATSREHRGGGYT
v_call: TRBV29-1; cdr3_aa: SVEDGRFRELF
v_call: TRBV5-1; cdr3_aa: ASSSGLAAYNEQF
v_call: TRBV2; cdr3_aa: ASSNQHSAGYEQY
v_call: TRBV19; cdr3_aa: ASSEGTYSNQPQH
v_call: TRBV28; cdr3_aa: ASSSPSTSGGYYEQY
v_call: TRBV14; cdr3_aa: ASSQVRVYNEQF
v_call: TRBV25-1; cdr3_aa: ASSEYGGIREQY
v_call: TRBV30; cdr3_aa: AWNRELDTEAF
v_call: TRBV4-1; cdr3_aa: ASSLLLYDEQY
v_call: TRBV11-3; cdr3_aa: ASSKRGTGMGETQY
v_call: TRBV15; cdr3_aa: ATSVPSAGNNEQF
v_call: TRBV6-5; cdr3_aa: ASSYSLDSSGNTIY
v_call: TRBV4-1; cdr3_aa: ASSQEGHGANVLT